One and the same sample provided the 20 T cell receptor beta chains below, sequenced in a study of blood T cell repertoires in COVID-19. Profiled with immunoSEQ multiplex PCR; TCRdb holds only in-frame clones, not every one. The sample has 30,000 to 40,000 clones; roughly 80% are singletons. The source material was peripheral blood. All receptors derive from a man aged 55 to 70 in a cohort sampled during active COVID-19.

The genes are TRBV3-1 (or the pseudogene TRBV3-2) and TRBJ1-1; D remains ambiguous. The CDR3 consists of 12 residues. The germline V and J ends were trimmed by 4 bases and 8 bases, with 11 bases remaining between them. Germline values: CDR1 LGHDT, CDR2 YNNKEL (reference sequence). CDR3: CASSPGEREAFF. Written as DNA, the CDR3 is TGTGCCAGCAGCCCAGGTGAAAGGGAAGCTTTCTTT.

This clone was counted a few times. CDR3 sequence: CASSLQGRTEKLFF. The CDR3 DNA reads TGTGCCAGCAGCTTACAGGGAAGGACTGAAAAACTGTTTTTT. V gene TRBV7-9 combines with J gene TRBJ1-4; a weak D match, TRBD1 (5 bases). The germline V gene encodes CDR1 SEHNR and CDR2 FQNEAQ (reference sequence). The CDR3 is made up of 14 amino acids. The V end was cut by 2 bases, the J end by 7 bases, with 11 bases between.

The chain has TRBV9 and TRBJ1-1; 7 nucleotides match TRBD1. Looked up from germline, CDR1 is SGDLS and CDR2 is YYNGEE. The V and J ends lost 4 bases and 8 bases, in that order; junction bases with no gene match: 23. This CDR3 region has 18 residues. The CDR3 protein is CASSPVRDSQAWDAEAFF. The CDR3 DNA follows: TGTGCCAGCAGCCCAGTACGGGACAGCCAAGCGTGGGACGCCGAAGCTTTCTTT.

The chain employs TRBV6-5 and TRBJ1-1; D unclear. Trimming shortened V by 2 bases and J by 1 base, and 8 bases separated the two germline ends. CDR1 and CDR2 from the germline V gene are MNHEY and SVGAGI. CDR3 length: 14 residues. CDR3 DNA: TGTGCCAGCAGTTACGTCCGGGGGAACACTGAAGCTTTCTTT. Encoded protein: CASSYVRGNTEAFF.

The V gene is TRBV27, the J gene TRBJ2-5; the match to TRBD2 covers 9 bases. Unmatched junction bases numbered 13, after V lost 6 bases and J lost 5 bases. The CDR3 runs 16 residues. Germline-derived CDR1 and CDR2 are MNHEY and SMNVEV (reference sequence). In DNA, the CDR3 is TGTGCCAGCAGCCTCATAGCGGGAGTAGGTCTGGAGACCCAGTACTTC. Protein product: CASSLIAGVGLETQYF.

This sequence joins TRBV23-1 and TRBJ2-2, with TRBD2 matching 9 bases. TRBV23-1 falls under the ORF class, with uncertain function. The CDR3 length is 18 residues. V was pared by 1 base and J by 5 bases, with 11 bases of the junction left unmatched. This CDR3 is CASSQWLGTSMSTGELFF. The CDR3, as DNA: TGCGCCAGCAGTCAATGGCTCGGGACTAGCATGAGTACCGGGGAGCTGTTTTTT.

A single count supports this clone. This chain connects TRBV6-2 or TRBV6-3 to TRBJ2-3; 7 nucleotides line up with TRBD2. Germline V gene lookup returns CDR1 MNHEY and CDR2 SVGEGT. There are 15 residues in the CDR3. The junction had 7 bases not matched to a gene; V was cut back by 4 bases and J by 3 bases. CDR3 in amino acids: CASSSVGGGTDTQYF. The CDR3, as DNA: TGTGCCAGCAGTTCGGTGGGGGGAGGGACAGATACGCAGTATTTT.

The gene calls are TRBV24-1 and TRBJ1-2; weak D call: TRBD1 (5 bases). The CDR3 is 14 amino acids. Germline V gene sequence: CDR1 KGHDR, CDR2 SFDVKD. Trimming stripped 4 bases from V and 4 bases from J, with 12 bases between. The CDR3 DNA reads as TGTGCCACCAGTGACGTAGACAGACTCTATGGCTACACCTTC. This codes for CATSDVDRLYGYTF.

V usage is TRBV24-1 and J usage is TRBJ1-6, with a weak D call TRBD1 (5 bases). V was shortened by 0 bases and J by 1 base, with 12 bases between the two germline ends. The CDR3 consists of 18 residues. Germline V lookup: CDR1 KGHDR, CDR2 SFDVKD. The CDR3 DNA reads TGTGCCACCAGTGATTTGCGCAGGGAGGGATCCTATAATTCACCCCTCCACTTT. Its translation: CATSDLRREGSYNSPLHF.

The chain employs TRBV2 and TRBJ2-5; 16 nucleotides line up with TRBD2. In germline, CDR1 is SNHLY, CDR2 FYNNEI. V shed 5 bases, J shed 3 bases, and the junction held 3 bases outside the gene matches. This CDR3 comprises 16 residues. This CDR3 is CASSKGLAGGEETQYF. For the CDR3, the DNA is TGTGCCAGCAGTAAGGGACTAGCGGGAGGGGAAGAGACCCAGTACTTC.

The genes are TRBV4-3 and TRBJ2-2; TRBD2 is a possible D gene (7 bases). Germline V gene data show CDR1 as LGHNA and CDR2 as YSLEER. The CDR3 has 15 amino acids. V lost 0 bases to trimming and J lost 6 bases, with 11 bases between them. The CDR3 sequence: CASSQERGGPGELFF. CDR3 DNA: TGCGCCAGCAGCCAAGAGAGGGGGGGCCCCGGGGAGCTGTTTTTT.

The genes are TRBV5-6 and TRBJ2-1; TRBD1 might be the D (6 bases). This CDR3 is built from 16 residues. CDR1 and CDR2 (germline): SGHDT, YYEEEE. Trimming removed 1 base from V and 1 base from J, with 12 bases in between. CDR3 DNA: TGTGCCAGCAGCTTGTGGGCAGGGGAGTCCTACAATGAGCAGTTCTTC. Translating gives CASSLWAGESYNEQFF.

J is TRBJ2-1 and V is TRBV10-1, with D tentatively TRBD1 (5 bases). Trimming removed 8 bases from V and 1 base from J, with 6 bases in between. The CDR3 length is 12 residues. Looked up from germline, CDR1 is WNHNN and CDR2 is SYGVQD (reference sequence). The CDR3 nucleotides read TGCGCCAGCCCAGGGTCCTACAATGAGCAGTTCTTC. Its translation is CASPGSYNEQFF.

The gene calls are TRBV5-6 and TRBJ1-6; maybe TRBD1 (5 bases). Trimming took 7 bases from V and 6 from J, leaving 14 bases between them. The CDR3 is 14 residues long. Germline CDR1 and CDR2: SGHDT and YYEEEE. The chain's CDR3 is CASRWGGFNSPLHF. The CDR3 DNA follows: TGTGCCAGCCGCTGGGGGGGATTTAATTCACCCCTCCACTTT.

The rearrangement joins TRBV2 to TRBJ1-2, with D unresolved. This CDR3 is 13 amino acids long. Trimming took off 3 bases at V and 4 bases at J, with 9 bases between the two ends. Looked up from germline, CDR1 is SNHLY and CDR2 is FYNNEI. The CDR3 DNA follows: TGTGCCAGCAGTGAGGGCTTCCTCTATGGCTACACCTTC. The encoded protein is CASSEGFLYGYTF.

The chain joins TRBV5-5 to TRBJ2-5, with TRBD2 matching 7 bases. The ends lost 4 bases at V and 1 base at J; junction bases unmatched: 7. Germline V CDR1 and CDR2: SGHKS, YYEKEE (reference sequence). The length of the CDR3 is 15 residues. The CDR3 reads CASSLQGLLQETQYF. DNA for the CDR3: TGTGCCAGCAGCCTCCAGGGACTACTCCAAGAGACCCAGTACTTC.

The chain recombines TRBV5-4 with TRBJ1-4, with D perhaps matching TRBD1 (5 bases). CDR1 SGHNT and CDR2 YYREEE come from the germline V gene (reference sequence). The CDR3 totals 13 residues. V lost 2 bases to trimming and J lost 5 bases, with 7 bases between them. The DNA of the CDR3 is TGTGCCAGCAGCTTTCAGGGAAATGAAAAACTGTTTTTT. This gives the protein CASSFQGNEKLFF.

This rearrangement joins TRBV3-1 (or the pseudogene TRBV3-2) to TRBJ2-7; D is perhaps TRBD1 (6 bases). Germline V gives CDR1 LGHDT, CDR2 YNNKEL (reference sequence). This CDR3 has 13 residues. Trimming shortened V by 5 bases and J by 6 bases, and 14 bases separated the two germline ends. The CDR3 is CASSFSARGEQYF. The DNA of the CDR3 is TGTGCCAGCAGCTTCTCGGCCAGGGGCGAGCAGTACTTC.

The sample holds one count of this clone. The chain is built from TRBV6-2 or TRBV6-3 and TRBJ1-2; 7 bases agree with TRBD1. The trim removed 0 bases at V and 6 bases at J, leaving 7 bases unmatched. The CDR3 sequence is 15 residues long. Germline CDR1 is MNHEY and CDR2 is SVGEGT. CDR3 residues: CASSYSQGTANGYTF. The CDR3 region has the DNA TGTGCCAGCAGTTACTCACAGGGGACGGCCAATGGCTACACCTTC.

The V gene is TRBV5-4, the J gene TRBJ2-5; 13 bases fit TRBD2. The germline V gene encodes CDR1 SGHNT and CDR2 YYREEE (reference sequence). CDR3 length: 15 amino acids. V lost 4 bases and J lost 5; bases outside the gene matches: 5. The CDR3 here is CASSAATSGRETQYF. CDR3 coding DNA: TGTGCCAGCAGCGCGGCGACTAGCGGGAGGGAGACCCAGTACTTC.